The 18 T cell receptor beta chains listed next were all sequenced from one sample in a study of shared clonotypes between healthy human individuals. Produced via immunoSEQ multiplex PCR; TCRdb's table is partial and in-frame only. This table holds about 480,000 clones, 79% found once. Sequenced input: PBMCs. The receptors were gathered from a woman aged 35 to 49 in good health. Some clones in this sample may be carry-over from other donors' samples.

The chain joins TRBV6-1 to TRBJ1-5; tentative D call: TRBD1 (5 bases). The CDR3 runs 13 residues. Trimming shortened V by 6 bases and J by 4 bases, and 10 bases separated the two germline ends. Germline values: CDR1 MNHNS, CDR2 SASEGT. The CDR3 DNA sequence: TGTGCCAGCAGCGGACATATGAATCAGCCCCAGCATTTT. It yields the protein CASSGHMNQPQHF.

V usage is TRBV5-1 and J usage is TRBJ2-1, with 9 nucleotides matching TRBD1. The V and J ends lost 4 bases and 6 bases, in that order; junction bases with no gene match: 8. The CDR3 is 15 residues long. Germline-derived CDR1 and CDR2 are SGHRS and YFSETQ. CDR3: CASSRGQGIGNEQFF. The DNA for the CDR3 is TGCGCCAGCAGCAGGGGACAGGGTATCGGCAATGAGCAGTTCTTC.

CDR3 sequence (DNA): TGTGCCACCAGCAGGACCCCGCCACTAGCGTGGGCCTACGAGCAGTACTTC. It codes for CATSRTPPLAWAYEQYF. The chain carries TRBV15 and TRBJ2-7; 7 positions match TRBD2. CDR1 is LNHNV and CDR2 is YYDKDF in the germline V gene (reference sequence). The length of the CDR3 is 17 residues. The V segment lost 3 bases and the J segment 2 bases; nucleotides outside the gene matches: 13.

The CDR3 region is CASSPPVEGFGYTF. The CDR3 nucleotides read TGTGCCAGCTCACCACCGGTCGAAGGCTTTGGCTACACCTTC. The gene calls are TRBV18 and TRBJ1-2, with D uncertain. Trimming stripped 0 bases from V and 7 bases from J, with 12 bases between. Germline V gives CDR1 KGHSH, CDR2 LQKENI. CDR3 length: 14 residues.

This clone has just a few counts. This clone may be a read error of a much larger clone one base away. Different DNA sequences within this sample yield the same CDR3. The CDR3 here is CASSDRNTGELFF. CDR3 bases: TGTGCCAGCAGTGATAGAAACACCGGGGAGCTGTTTTTT. The rearrangement joins TRBV25-1 to TRBJ2-2; unclear D gene. There are 13 residues in the CDR3. V was cut by 3 bases and J by 2 bases, with 4 bases left in between. Per germline, CDR1 MGHDK and CDR2 SYGVNS.

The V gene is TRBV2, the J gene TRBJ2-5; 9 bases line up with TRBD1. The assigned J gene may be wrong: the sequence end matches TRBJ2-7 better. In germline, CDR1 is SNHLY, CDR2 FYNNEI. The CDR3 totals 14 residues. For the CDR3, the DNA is TGTGCCAGCAGCATGGACAGGGGATGGTACGAGCAGTACTTC. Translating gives CASSMDRGWYEQYF.

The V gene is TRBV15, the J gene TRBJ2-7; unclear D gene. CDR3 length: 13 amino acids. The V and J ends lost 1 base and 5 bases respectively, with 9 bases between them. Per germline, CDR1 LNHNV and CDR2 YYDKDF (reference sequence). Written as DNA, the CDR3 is TGTGCCACCAGCAGAGGTAGTAGGGACGAGCAGTACTTC. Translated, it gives CATSRGSRDEQYF.

CDR3 nucleotide sequence: TGTGCCAGCAGCGTATCGACAGGCTCATCGACAGATACGCAGTATTTT. Its protein product is CASSVSTGSSTDTQYF. V gene TRBV9 combines with J gene TRBJ2-3; a weak D match, TRBD1 (6 bases). The CDR3 loop spans 16 amino acids. CDR1 and CDR2 from the germline V gene are SGDLS and YYNGEE. The V end lost 1 base, the J end lost 3 bases, and 15 bases lay between the germline ends. Combining the CDR3 with reference TRBV9 and TRBJ2-3 gives the whole variable domain DSGVTQTPKHLITATGQRVTLRCSPRSGDLSVYWYQQSLDQGLQFLIQYYNGEERAKGNILERFSAQQFPDLHSELNLSSLELGDSALYFCASSVSTGSSTDTQYFGPGTRLTVL.

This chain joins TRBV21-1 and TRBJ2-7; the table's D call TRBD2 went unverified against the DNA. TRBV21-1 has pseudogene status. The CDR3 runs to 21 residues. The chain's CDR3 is CASSKPGALAVGGPMGYEQYF. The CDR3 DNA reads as TGTGCCAGCAGCAAACCAGGGGCACTAGCGGTCGGAGGTCCCATGGGCTACGAGCAGTACTTC.

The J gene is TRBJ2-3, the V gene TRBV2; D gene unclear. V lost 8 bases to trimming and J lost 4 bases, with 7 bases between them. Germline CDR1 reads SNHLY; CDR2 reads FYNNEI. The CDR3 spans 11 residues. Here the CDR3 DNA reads TGTGCCAGCCTGTACGCAGATACGCAGTATTTT. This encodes CASLYADTQYF.

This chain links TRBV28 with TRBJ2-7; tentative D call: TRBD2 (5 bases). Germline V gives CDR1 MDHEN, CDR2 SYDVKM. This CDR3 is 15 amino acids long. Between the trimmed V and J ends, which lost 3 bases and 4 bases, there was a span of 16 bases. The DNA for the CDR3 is TGTGCCAGCAGTTTCCAGCGGCCCCCTAAATACGAGCAGTACTTC. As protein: CASSFQRPPKYEQYF. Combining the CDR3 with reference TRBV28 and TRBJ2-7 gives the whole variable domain DVKVTQSSRYLVKRTGEKVFLECVQDMDHENMFWYRQDPGLGLRLIYFSYDVKMKEKGDIPEGYSVSREKKERFSLILESASTNQTSMYLCASSFQRPPKYEQYFGPGTRLTVT.

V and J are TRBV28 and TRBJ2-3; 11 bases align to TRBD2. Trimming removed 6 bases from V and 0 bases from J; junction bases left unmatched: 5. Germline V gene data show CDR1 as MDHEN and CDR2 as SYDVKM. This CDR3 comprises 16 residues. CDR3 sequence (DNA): TGTGCCAGCAGCTCCGGGACTAGCGGAAGCACAGATACGCAGTATTTT. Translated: CASSSGTSGSTDTQYF. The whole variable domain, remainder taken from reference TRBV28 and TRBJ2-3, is DVKVTQSSRYLVKRTGEKVFLECVQDMDHENMFWYRQDPGLGLRLIYFSYDVKMKEKGDIPEGYSVSREKKERFSLILESASTNQTSMYLCASSSGTSGSTDTQYFGPGTRLTVL.

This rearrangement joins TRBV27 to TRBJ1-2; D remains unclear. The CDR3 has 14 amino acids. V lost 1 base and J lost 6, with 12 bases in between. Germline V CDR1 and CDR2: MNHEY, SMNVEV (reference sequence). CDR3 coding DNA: TGTGCCAGCAGTTTATGGCCCTCGGGCGATGGCTACACCTTC. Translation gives CASSLWPSGDGYTF.

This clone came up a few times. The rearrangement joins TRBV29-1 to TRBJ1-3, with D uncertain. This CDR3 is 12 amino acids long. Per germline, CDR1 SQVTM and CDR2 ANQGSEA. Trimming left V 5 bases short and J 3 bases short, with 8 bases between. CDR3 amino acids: CSVHENGNTIYF. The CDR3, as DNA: TGCAGCGTTCATGAAAATGGAAACACCATATATTTT.

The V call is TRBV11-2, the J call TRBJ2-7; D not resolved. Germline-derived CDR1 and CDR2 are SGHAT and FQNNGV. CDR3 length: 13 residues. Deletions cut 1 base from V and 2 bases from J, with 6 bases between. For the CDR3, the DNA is TGTGCCAGCAGCTTAGCAGTCCCCTACGAGCAGTACTTC. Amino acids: CASSLAVPYEQYF.

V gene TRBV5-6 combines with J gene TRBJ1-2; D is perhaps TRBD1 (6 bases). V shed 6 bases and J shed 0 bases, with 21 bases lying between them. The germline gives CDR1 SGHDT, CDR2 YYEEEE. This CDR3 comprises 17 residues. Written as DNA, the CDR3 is TGTGCCAGCACTGCCGGTCTGGGACAACCATCTAACTATGGCTACACCTTC. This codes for CASTAGLGQPSNYGYTF. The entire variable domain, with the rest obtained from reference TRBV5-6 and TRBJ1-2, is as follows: DAGVTQSPTHLIKTRGQQVTLRCSPKSGHDTVSWYQQALGQGPQFIFQYYEEEERQRGNFPDRFSGHQFPNYSSELNVNALLLGDSALYLCASTAGLGQPSNYGYTFGSGTRLTVV.

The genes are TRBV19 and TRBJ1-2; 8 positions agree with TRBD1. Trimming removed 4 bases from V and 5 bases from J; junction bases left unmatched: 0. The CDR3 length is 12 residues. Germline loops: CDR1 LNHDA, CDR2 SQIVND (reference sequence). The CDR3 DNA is TGTGCCAGTAGTAGACAGGGGTATGGCTACACCTTC. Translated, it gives CASSRQGYGYTF.

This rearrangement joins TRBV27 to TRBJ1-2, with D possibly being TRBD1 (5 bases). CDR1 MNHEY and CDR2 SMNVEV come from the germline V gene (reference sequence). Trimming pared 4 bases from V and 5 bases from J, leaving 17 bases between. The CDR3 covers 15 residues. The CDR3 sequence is CASSSGRLKIYGYTF. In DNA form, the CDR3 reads TGTGCCAGCAGTTCGGGGCGGCTGAAGATATATGGCTACACCTTC.